Reported below is one T cell receptor (beta chain). Its antigen is not known. TCRdb passed the 5' RACE reads through MiXCR, listing each CDR3 protein once. There are around 320,000 distinct CDR3 sequences in the sample; 3.5% to 5% occur only once, and around 19% lies in the top ten. The entry originates in a study of T cells after yellow fever vaccination. Study results and caveats: Post-booster reappearance was seen for most primary-vaccination clones (96% CD4, around 90% CD8). Repertoires sorted by FACS could include abundant clonotypes that are contaminants from the bulk population. Although most clonotypes did not, a small share appeared in both CD4 and CD8 compartments.

The ends were cut back, 0 bases at V and 1 base at J, with 8 bases in the middle. Germline V lookup: CDR1 SGHKS, CDR2 YYEKEE (reference sequence). The CDR3 loop spans 15 amino acids. This sequence originates from a man between 18 and 35 years old who received the YFV17D yellow fever vaccine. The sample was PBMCs, taken 15 days after the yellow fever booster vaccination. The chain recombines TRBV5-5 with TRBJ2-1, with a weak D call TRBD2 (5 bases). CDR3 protein: CASSLAGRSYNEQFF. The CDR3 nucleotides are TGTGCCAGCAGCTTGGCTGGGAGATCCTACAATGAGCAGTTCTTC.